This TCR beta chain derives from a study of identical twins. The study's findings and limits: Recombination models fit unrelated individuals' TCR alpha sharing but underestimated twins'. Out-of-frame alpha sequences shared between twins exhibited an excess of low generation probability. Cord blood beta clonotypes present at high abundance carried fewer insertions; no such pattern appeared in memory repertoires.

The germline CDR1 and CDR2 sequences are LGHNT and FRNRAP. The V end lost 5 bases, the J end lost 3 bases, and 14 bases lay between the germline ends. There are 16 residues in the CDR3. Ten or more counts support this clonotype. Its antigen is still unknown. TCRdb re-derived calls from the 5' RACE reads in MiXCR, one entry per CDR3 protein. The table lists roughly 200,000 distinct CDR3 sequences, about a sixth of them singletons. The sample also formed part of further work on T cells expressing NK-cell markers. That paper states: The share of CD8+ T cells held by dominant NKG2C+ clonotypes was roughly 1.0-8% in several donors.

The sequence derives from a woman under 30 in good health. Sample: CD8+ T cells sorted from blood. The J gene is TRBJ2-6, the V gene TRBV12-5; D may be TRBD1 (5 bases). CDR3 DNA sequence: TGTGCTAGTGGTGCACAGGTAATCCGTGGGGCCAACGTCCTGACTTTC. Amino acids: CASGAQVIRGANVLTF. Full variable domain (outside the CDR3, taken from reference TRBV12-5 and TRBJ2-6): DARVTQTPRHKVTEMGQEVTMRCQPILGHNTVFWYRQTMMQGLELLAYFRNRAPLDDSGMPKDRFSAEMPDATLATLKIQPSEPRDSAVYFCASGAQVIRGANVLTFGAGSRLTVL.